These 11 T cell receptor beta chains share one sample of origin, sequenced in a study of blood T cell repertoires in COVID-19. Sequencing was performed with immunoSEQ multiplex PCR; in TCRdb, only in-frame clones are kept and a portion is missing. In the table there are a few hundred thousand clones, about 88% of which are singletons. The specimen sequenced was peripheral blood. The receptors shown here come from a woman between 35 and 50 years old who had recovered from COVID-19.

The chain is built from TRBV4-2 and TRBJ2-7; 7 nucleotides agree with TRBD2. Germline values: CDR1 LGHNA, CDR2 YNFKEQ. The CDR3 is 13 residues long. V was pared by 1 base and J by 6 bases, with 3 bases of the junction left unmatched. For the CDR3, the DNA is TGTGCCAGCAGCCAAGTGGGGGGGGTCGAGCAGTACTTC. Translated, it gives CASSQVGGVEQYF.

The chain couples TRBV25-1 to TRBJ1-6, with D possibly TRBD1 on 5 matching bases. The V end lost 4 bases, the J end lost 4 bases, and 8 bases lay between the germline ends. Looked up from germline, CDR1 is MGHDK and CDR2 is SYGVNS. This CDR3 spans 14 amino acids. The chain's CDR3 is CASSATGYNSPLHF. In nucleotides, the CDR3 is TGTGCCAGCAGTGCCACAGGATATAATTCACCCCTCCACTTT. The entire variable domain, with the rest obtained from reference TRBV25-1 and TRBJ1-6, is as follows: EADIYQTPRYLVIGTGKKITLECSQTMGHDKMYWYQQDPGMELHLIHYSYGVNSTEKGDLSSESTVSRIRTEHFPLTLESARPSHTSQYLCASSATGYNSPLHFGNGTRLTVT.

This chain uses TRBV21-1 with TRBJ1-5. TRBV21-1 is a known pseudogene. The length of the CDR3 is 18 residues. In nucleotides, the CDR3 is TGTGCCAGCAGCAAATCGGCCGGAGGGCAGAATAGCAATCAGCCCCAGCATTTT. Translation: CASSKSAGGQNSNQPQHF.

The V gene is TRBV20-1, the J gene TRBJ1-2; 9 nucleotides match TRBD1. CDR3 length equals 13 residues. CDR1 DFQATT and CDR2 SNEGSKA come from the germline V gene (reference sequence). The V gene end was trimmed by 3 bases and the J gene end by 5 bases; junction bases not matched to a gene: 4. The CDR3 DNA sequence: TGCAGTGCTAGTACCGGGACAGGGTATGGCTACACCTTC. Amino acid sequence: CSASTGTGYGYTF.

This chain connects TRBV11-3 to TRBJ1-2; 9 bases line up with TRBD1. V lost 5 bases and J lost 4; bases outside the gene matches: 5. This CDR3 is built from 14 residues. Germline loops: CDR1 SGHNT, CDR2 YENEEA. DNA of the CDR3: TGTGCCAGCAGCACGGGACAGGGTGGCTATGGCTACACCTTC. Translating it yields CASSTGQGGYGYTF. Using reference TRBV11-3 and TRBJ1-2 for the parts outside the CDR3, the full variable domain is EAGVVQSPRYKIIEKKQPVAFWCNPISGHNTLYWYLQNLGQGPELLIRYENEEAVDDSQLPKDRFSAERLKGVDSTLKIQPAELGDSAVYLCASSTGQGGYGYTFGSGTRLTVV.

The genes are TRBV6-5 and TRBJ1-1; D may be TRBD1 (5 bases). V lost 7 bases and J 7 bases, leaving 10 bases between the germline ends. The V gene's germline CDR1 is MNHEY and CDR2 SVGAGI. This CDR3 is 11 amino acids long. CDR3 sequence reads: CASTTGGEAFF. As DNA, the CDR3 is TGTGCCAGCACCACGGGGGGTGAAGCTTTCTTT.

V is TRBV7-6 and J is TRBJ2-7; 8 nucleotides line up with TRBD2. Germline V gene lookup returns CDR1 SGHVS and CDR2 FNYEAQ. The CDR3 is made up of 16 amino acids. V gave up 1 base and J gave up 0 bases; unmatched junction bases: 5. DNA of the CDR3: TGTGCCAGCAGCTTAGGGGGGGCGGGAGGCTCCTACGAGCAGTACTTC. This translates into CASSLGGAGGSYEQYF.

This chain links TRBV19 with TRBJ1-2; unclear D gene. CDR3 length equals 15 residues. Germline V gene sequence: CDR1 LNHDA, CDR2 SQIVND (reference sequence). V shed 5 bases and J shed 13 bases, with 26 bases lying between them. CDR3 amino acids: CASSPQPTPVLRSTF. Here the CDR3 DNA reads TGTGCCAGTAGTCCCCAACCGACACCCGTTCTAAGGTCCACCTTC.

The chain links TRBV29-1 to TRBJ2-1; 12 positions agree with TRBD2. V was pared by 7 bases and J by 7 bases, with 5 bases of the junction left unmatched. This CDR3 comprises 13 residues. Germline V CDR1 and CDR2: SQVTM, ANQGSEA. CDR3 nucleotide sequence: TGCAGCGCCCCTCTAGCGGGGGGGAATGAGCAGTTCTTC. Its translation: CSAPLAGGNEQFF.

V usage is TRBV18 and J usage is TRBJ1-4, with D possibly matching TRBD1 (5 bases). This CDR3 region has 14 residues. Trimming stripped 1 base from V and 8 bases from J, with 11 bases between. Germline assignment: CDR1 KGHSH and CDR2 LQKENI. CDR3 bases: TGTGCCAGCTCACCACGCAGGGATAGAGAAAAACTGTTTTTT. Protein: CASSPRRDREKLFF.

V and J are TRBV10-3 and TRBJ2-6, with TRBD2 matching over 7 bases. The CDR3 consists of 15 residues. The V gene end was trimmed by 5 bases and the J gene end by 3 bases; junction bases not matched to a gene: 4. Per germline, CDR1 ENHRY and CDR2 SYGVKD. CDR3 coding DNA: TGTGCCATCAGTATCGCGGGGGTTGGGGCCAACGTCCTGACTTTC. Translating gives CAISIAGVGANVLTF.